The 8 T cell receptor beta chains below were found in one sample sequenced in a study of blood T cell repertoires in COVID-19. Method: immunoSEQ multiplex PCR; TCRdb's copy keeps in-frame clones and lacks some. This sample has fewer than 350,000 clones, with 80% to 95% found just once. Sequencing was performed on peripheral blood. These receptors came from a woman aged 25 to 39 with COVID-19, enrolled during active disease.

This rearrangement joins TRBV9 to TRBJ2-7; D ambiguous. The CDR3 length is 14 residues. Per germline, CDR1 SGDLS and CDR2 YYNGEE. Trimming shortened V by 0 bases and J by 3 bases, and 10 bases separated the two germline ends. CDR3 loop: CASSVEVRSYEQYF. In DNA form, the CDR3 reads TGTGCCAGCAGCGTAGAGGTACGGAGCTACGAGCAGTACTTC.

The CDR3 nucleotides are TGCGCCAGCAGCTCCCCCGACAGGTACGACAATGAGCAGTTCTTC. Protein product: CASSSPDRYDNEQFF. The chain employs TRBV5-1 and TRBJ2-1, with D possibly TRBD1 on 6 matching bases. The CDR3 extends over 15 amino acids. V lost 3 bases and J lost 5, with 15 bases in between. Germline V lookup: CDR1 SGHRS, CDR2 YFSETQ.

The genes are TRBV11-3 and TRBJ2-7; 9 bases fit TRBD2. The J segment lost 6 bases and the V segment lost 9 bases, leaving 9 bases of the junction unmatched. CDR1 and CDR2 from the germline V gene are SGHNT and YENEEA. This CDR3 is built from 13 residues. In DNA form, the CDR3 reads TGTGCCAGGGCGGCTAGCGGGACGGGCGAGCAGTACTTC. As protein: CARAASGTGEQYF.

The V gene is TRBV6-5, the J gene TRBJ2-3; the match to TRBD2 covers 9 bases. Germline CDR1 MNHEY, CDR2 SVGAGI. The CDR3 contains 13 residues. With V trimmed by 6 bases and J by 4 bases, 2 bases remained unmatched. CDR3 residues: CASRRGGADTQYF. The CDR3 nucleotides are TGTGCCAGCAGGCGGGGGGGAGCAGATACGCAGTATTTT.

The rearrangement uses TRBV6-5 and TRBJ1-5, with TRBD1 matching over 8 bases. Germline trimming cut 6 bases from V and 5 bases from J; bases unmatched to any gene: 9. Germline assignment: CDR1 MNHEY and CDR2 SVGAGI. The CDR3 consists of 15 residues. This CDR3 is CASSPDRGFHQPQHF. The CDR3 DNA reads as TGTGCCAGCAGCCCCGACAGGGGCTTCCATCAGCCCCAGCATTTT.

The DNA of the CDR3 is TGTGCCAGCAACGGACAGGGGAGGTACAATGAGCAGTTCTTC. Its translation: CASNGQGRYNEQFF. The chain employs TRBV25-1 and TRBJ2-1, with 9 bases identical to TRBD1. The V gene's germline CDR1 is MGHDK and CDR2 SYGVNS. J lost 4 bases, V lost 7 bases, and 5 bases had no gene match. The CDR3 contains 14 residues.

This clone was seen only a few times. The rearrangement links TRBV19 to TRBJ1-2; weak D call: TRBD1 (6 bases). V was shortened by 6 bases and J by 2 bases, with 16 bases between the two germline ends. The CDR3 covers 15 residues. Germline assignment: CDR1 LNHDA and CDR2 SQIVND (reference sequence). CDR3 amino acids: CASSPLPDSNYGYTF. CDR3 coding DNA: TGTGCCAGTAGCCCCCTCCCGGACAGCAACTATGGCTACACCTTC.

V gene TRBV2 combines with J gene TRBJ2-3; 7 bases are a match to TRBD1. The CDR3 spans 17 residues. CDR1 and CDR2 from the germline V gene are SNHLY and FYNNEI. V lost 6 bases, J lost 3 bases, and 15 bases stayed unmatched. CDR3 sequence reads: CASRTGFKVMGTDTQYF. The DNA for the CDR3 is TGTGCCAGCAGGACAGGGTTTAAGGTCATGGGGACAGATACGCAGTATTTT.